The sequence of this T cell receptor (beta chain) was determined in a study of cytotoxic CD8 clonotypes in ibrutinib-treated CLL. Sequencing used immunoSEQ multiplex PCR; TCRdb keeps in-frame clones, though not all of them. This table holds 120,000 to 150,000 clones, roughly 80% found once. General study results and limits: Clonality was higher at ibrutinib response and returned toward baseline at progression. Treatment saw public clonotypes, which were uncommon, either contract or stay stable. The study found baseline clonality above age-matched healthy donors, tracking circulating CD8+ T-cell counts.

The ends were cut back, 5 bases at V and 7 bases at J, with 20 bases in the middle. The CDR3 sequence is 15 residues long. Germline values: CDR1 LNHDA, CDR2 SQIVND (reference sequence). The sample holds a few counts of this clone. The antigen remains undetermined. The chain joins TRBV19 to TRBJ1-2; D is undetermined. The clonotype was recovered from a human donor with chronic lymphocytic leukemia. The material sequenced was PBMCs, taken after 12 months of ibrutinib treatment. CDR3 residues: CASSLSHFGPRGYTF. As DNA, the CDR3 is TGTGCCAGTAGTTTAAGTCATTTTGGCCCTCGTGGCTACACCTTC.